The rows below give T cell receptor beta chains drawn from one sample of a study of shared clonotypes between healthy human individuals. Method: immunoSEQ multiplex PCR; TCRdb's copy keeps in-frame clones and lacks some. The sample lists some 2,000,000 clones, roughly 95% seen once, with 0.85% to 1.2% in the top ten. The sample consisted of naive CD8+ T cells sorted from blood. Receptor source: a man younger than 35 in good health. Both conserved end residues are part of each CDR3. D genes are given only for firm matches.

CDR3 protein,J gene,D gene,V gene
CASSIAHRADQPQHF,TRBJ1-5,-,TRBV19
CASSLVLQGQSYNEQFF,TRBJ2-1,-,TRBV5-1
CASSEAGRNYGYTF,TRBJ1-2,-,TRBV2
CASSSFGIAKNIQYF,TRBJ2-4,-,TRBV27
CASSQGFSNQPQHF,TRBJ1-5,-,TRBV4-1
CATPPRTGEGYEQYF,TRBJ2-7,TRBD1,TRBV2
CASSFQGNEQFF,TRBJ2-1,-,TRBV7-3
CASSVTGEETQYF,TRBJ2-5,TRBD1,TRBV9
CASSQEGTGGETGELFF,TRBJ2-2,TRBD1,TRBV4-3
CASSPGRDEGAFF,TRBJ1-1,-,TRBV18
CASSEGDRVSYNEQFF,TRBJ2-1,-,TRBV9
CASNSALMNTGELFF,TRBJ2-2,-,TRBV2
CASRDRGSSYEQYF,TRBJ2-7,TRBD1,TRBV2
CASSEGTGTEAFF,TRBJ1-1,-,TRBV9
CASSLLVVGSETQYF,TRBJ2-5,-,TRBV7-9
CATTGTDSYEQYF,TRBJ2-7,-,TRBV28
CASSLRGGSTDTQYF,TRBJ2-3,-,TRBV13
CASNTEGEGNQPQHF,TRBJ1-5,-,TRBV19
CASSQSQITEAFF,TRBJ1-1,-,TRBV4-1
CASSHLLGGRNEQFF,TRBJ2-1,TRBD2,TRBV7-2
CASSPGMGNQPQHF,TRBJ1-5,-,TRBV6-6
CASSSPDRRNTGELFF,TRBJ2-2,-,TRBV5-1
CASSQDRDSISYF,TRBJ1-6,-,TRBV4-3
CASSESDGINSPLHF,TRBJ1-6,-,TRBV6-1